The text below deals with one TCR beta chain. The data derive from a study of shared T cell receptors in the human thymus. The CDR3 contains 13 residues. Libraries were prepared by immunoSEQ multiplex PCR; TCRdb keeps only in-frame clonotypes and omits some of them. This sample has hundreds of thousands of clones, with approximately 88% found just once. This same sample was also part of a study on human thymus T cells. That report adds: The study used thymus tissue resected during corrective heart surgery.

The sequenced sample was thymocytes. This chain uses TRBV12-2 with TRBJ2-2; TRBD1 is the table's D call and was not checked against the DNA. TRBV12-2 is an annotated pseudogene. The receptor was isolated from a boy under two years old with a congenital heart defect. The CDR3 region has the DNA TGTGCAAGTCGCCACCGGACAGGCGGGGAGCTGTTTTTT. This gives the protein CASRHRTGGELFF.